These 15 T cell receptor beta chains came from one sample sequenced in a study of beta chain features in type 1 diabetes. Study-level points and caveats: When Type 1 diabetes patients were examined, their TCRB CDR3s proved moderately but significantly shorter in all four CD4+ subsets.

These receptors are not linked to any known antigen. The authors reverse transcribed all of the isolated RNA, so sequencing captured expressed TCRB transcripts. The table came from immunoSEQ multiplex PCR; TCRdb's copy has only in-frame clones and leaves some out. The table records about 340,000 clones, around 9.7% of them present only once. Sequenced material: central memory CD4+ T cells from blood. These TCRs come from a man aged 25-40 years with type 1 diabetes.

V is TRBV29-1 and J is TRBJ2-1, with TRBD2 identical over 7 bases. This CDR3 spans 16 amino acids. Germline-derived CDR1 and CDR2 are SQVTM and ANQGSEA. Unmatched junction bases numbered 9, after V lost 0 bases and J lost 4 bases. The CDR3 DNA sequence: TGCAGCGTTGAAGATCTACGGACTAGAAATTACAATGAGCAGTTCTTC. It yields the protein CSVEDLRTRNYNEQFF.

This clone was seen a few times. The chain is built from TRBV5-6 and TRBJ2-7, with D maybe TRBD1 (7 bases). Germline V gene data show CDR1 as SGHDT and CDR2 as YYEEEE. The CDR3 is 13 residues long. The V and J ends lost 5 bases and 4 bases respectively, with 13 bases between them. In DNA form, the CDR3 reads TGTGCCAGCAGGCGGGACAGAGAATACGAGCAGTACTTC. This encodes CASRRDREYEQYF.

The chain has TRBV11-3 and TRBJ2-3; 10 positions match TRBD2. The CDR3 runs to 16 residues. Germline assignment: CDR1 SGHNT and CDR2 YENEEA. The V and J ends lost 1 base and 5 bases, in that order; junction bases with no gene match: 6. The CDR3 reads CASSLGSSGGKDTQYF. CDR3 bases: TGTGCCAGCAGCTTAGGATCTAGCGGGGGAAAAGATACGCAGTATTTT.

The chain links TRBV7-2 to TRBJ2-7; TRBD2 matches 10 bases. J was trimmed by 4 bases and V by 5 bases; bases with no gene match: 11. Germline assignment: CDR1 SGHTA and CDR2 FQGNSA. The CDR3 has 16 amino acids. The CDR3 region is CASSGRPRTSGYEQYF. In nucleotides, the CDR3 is TGTGCCAGCAGCGGACGGCCTAGGACTAGCGGATACGAGCAGTACTTC.

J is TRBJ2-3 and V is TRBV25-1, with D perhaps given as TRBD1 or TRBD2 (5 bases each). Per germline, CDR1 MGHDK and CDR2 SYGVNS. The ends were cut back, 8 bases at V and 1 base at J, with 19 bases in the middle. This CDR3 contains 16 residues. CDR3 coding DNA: TGTGCCAGCGTAGTTTCCGGGACGGCGGGCACAGATACGCAGTATTTT. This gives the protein CASVVSGTAGTDTQYF.

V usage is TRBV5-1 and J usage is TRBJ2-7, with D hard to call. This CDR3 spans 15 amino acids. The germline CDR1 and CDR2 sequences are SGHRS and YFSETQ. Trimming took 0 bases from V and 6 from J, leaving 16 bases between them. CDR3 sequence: CASSLAGPAFREQYF. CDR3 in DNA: TGCGCCAGCAGCTTGGCCGGACCCGCTTTCCGCGAGCAGTACTTC.

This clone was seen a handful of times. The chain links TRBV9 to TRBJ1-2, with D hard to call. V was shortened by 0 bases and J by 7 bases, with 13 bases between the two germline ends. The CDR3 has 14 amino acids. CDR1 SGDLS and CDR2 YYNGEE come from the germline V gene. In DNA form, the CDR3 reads TGTGCCAGCAGCGTAGGAGACATCGTTGCTGGCTACACCTTC. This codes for CASSVGDIVAGYTF.

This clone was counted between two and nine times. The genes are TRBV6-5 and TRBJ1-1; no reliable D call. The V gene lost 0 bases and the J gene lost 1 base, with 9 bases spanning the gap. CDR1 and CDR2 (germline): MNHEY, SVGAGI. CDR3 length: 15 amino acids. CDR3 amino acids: CASSYSVGRNTEAFF. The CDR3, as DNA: TGTGCCAGCAGTTACTCGGTTGGCAGGAACACTGAAGCTTTCTTT.

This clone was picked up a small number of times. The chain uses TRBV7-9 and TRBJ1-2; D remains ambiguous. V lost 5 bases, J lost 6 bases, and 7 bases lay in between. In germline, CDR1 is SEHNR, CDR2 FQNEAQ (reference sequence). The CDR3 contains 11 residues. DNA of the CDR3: TGTGCCAGCAGCCAGAATAATGGCTACACCTTC. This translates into CASSQNNGYTF.

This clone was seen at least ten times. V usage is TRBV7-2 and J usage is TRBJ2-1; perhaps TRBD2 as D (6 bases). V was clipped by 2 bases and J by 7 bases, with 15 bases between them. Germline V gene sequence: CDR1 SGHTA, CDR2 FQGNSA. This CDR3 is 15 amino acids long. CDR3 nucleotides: TGTGCCAGCAGCTTATGGAGGGCCAATGAGAATGAGCAGTTCTTC. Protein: CASSLWRANENEQFF. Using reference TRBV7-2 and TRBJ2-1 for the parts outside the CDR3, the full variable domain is GAGVSQSPSNKVTEKGKDVELRCDPISGHTALYWYRQSLGQGLEFLIYFQGNSAPDKSGLPSDRFSAERTGGSVSTLTIQRTQQEDSAVYLCASSLWRANENEQFFGPGTRLTVL.

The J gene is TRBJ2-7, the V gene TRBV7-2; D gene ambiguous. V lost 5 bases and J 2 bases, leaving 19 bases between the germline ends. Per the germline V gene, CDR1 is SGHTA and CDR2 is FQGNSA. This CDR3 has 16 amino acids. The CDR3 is CASSRMRGPPPYEQYF. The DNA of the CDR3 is TGTGCCAGCAGCCGTATGCGAGGACCTCCGCCCTACGAGCAGTACTTC.

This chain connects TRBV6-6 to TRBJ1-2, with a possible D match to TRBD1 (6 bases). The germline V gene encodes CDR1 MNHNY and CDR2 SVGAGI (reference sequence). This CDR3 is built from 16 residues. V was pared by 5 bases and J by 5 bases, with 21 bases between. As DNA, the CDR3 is TGTGCCAGCAGTCCTACCTCGGAGGGGGTAGGGTATGGCTACACCTTC. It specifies CASSPTSEGVGYGYTF.

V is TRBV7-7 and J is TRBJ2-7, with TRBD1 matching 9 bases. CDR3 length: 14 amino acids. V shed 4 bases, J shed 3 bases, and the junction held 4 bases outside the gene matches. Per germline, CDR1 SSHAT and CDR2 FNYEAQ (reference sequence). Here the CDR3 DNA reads TGTGCCAGCAGCTCCGGGACAGGGAACTACGAGCAGTACTTC. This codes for CASSSGTGNYEQYF.

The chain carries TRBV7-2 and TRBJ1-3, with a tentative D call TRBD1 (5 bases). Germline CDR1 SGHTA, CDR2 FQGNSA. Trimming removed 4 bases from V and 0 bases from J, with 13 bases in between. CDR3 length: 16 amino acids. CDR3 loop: CASSSQAGYSGNTIYF. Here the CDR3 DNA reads TGTGCCAGCAGCTCCCAGGCAGGGTACTCTGGAAACACCATATATTTT. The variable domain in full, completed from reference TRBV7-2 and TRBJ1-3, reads GAGVSQSPSNKVTEKGKDVELRCDPISGHTALYWYRQSLGQGLEFLIYFQGNSAPDKSGLPSDRFSAERTGGSVSTLTIQRTQQEDSAVYLCASSSQAGYSGNTIYFGEGSWLTVV.

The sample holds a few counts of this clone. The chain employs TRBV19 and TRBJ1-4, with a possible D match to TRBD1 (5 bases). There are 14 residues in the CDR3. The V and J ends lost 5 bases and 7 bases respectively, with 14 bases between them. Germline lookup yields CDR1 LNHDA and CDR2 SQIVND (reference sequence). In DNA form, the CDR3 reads TGTGCCAGTAGTGGAGGGGCCGTTGGTGAAAAACTGTTTTTT. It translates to CASSGGAVGEKLFF.